The 15 T cell receptor beta chains in this list originate from one sample, sequenced in a study of T cell changes during pregnancy in multiple sclerosis (dated by TCRdb to between 2018 and 2021). The receptor library was made with the immunoSEQ multiplex PCR assay. TCRdb stores this immuneACCESS table with in-frame sequences only. Part of the clones is absent; in the studies checked, under half of the shortfall reflects unresolved V genes, and no reason is known for the rest. Across this sample there are 35,000 to 50,000 clones, with 80% to 90% seen only once. Roughly 1.2% of the sample is held by the ten biggest clonotypes. Sequenced material: CD4+ T cells from peripheral blood mononuclear cells, taken after pregnancy. The receptors were sampled from a female donor with multiple sclerosis, enrolled in a pregnancy study.

CDR3: CASSRQQGSGELFF. The CDR3 DNA follows: TGTGCCAGTAGCCGCCAGCAGGGTTCCGGGGAGCTGTTTTTT. V is TRBV19 and J is TRBJ2-2, with TRBD1 as a possible D gene (5 bases). The V and J ends lost 6 bases and 6 bases respectively, with 14 bases between them. Germline V gene lookup returns CDR1 LNHDA and CDR2 SQIVND (reference sequence). This CDR3 is 14 amino acids long.

The J gene is TRBJ1-5, the V gene TRBV4-1, with a tentative D call TRBD1 (5 bases). Between the trimmed V and J ends, which lost 1 base and 5 bases, there was a span of 6 bases. The CDR3 loop spans 13 amino acids. Germline CDR1 reads MGHRA; CDR2 reads YSYEKL. CDR3 loop: CASSQGGDQPQHF. The CDR3 DNA reads TGCGCCAGCAGCCAAGGGGGCGATCAGCCCCAGCATTTT.

The chain recombines TRBV6-5 with TRBJ2-7; 9 bases match TRBD1. Per the germline V gene, CDR1 is MNHEY and CDR2 is SVGAGI. With 7 bases clipped from V and 6 bases from J, the junction kept 7 bases outside the gene matches. The CDR3 is 13 amino acids. The CDR3 nucleotides are TGTGCCAGCAACCGGGACAGGGTTAGCGAGCAGTACTTC. This sequence encodes CASNRDRVSEQYF.

Sample share makes this clone medium-sized. This chain uses TRBV7-2 with TRBJ2-5; TRBD2 matches 10 bases. This CDR3 is 16 amino acids long. Trimming cost V 4 bases and J 3 bases; bases outside gene matches: 8. In germline, CDR1 is SGHTA, CDR2 FQGNSA. The CDR3 nucleotides read TGTGCCAGCAGCTGGGGATACCTAGCGGGAGAAGAGACCCAGTACTTC. Its translation: CASSWGYLAGEETQYF.

The chain links TRBV5-1 to TRBJ1-1; the match to TRBD1 covers 11 bases. The CDR3 is 15 residues long. Germline trimming cut 4 bases from V and 5 bases from J; bases unmatched to any gene: 7. Germline V gene lookup returns CDR1 SGHRS and CDR2 YFSETQ. This chain's CDR3 is CASSTGQGASTEAFF. CDR3 sequence (DNA): TGCGCCAGCAGCACCGGACAGGGGGCGAGTACTGAAGCTTTCTTT.

The rearrangement uses TRBV9 and TRBJ2-7; tentatively, D is TRBD2 (5 bases). Germline V gene lookup returns CDR1 SGDLS and CDR2 YYNGEE. V shed 0 bases and J shed 7 bases, with 17 bases lying between them. The CDR3 contains 15 residues. CDR3 protein: CASSVESKSTGEQYF. Here the CDR3 DNA reads TGTGCCAGCAGCGTAGAGAGCAAATCTACGGGGGAGCAGTACTTC.

The rearrangement links TRBV6-4 to TRBJ2-2, with D perhaps matching TRBD1 (6 bases). The V end was cut by 5 bases, the J end by 3 bases, with 16 bases between. Germline lookup yields CDR1 MRHNA and CDR2 SNTAGT. CDR3 length: 16 residues. CDR3 DNA sequence: TGTGCCAGCAGTTCCCCAGGGGAGCGGTACACCGGGGAGCTGTTTTTT. Encoded protein: CASSSPGERYTGELFF.

The chain links TRBV7-3 to TRBJ2-5, with TRBD2 matching 13 bases. CDR3 size: 16 residues. CDR1 is SGHTA and CDR2 is FQGTGA in the germline V gene. The junction had 7 bases not matched to a gene; V was cut back by 5 bases and J by 4 bases. In DNA form, the CDR3 reads TGTGCCAGCAGCCCTGGACTAGCGGGAGTGGGAGAGACCCAGTACTTC. This sequence encodes CASSPGLAGVGETQYF.

The chain has TRBV19 and TRBJ1-3; D gene uncertain. Germline lookup yields CDR1 LNHDA and CDR2 SQIVND (reference sequence). CDR3 length: 13 amino acids. V was pared by 3 bases and J by 4 bases, with 7 bases between. The chain's CDR3 is CASSIEEGNTIYF. CDR3 DNA sequence: TGTGCCAGTAGTATCGAGGAGGGAAACACCATATATTTT.

In DNA, the CDR3 is TGTGCCAGCTCACCTACCGGGACAGGGGTATCTGGAAACACCATATATTTT. It yields the protein CASSPTGTGVSGNTIYF. The rearrangement links TRBV18 to TRBJ1-3; 10 positions agree with TRBD1. Germline CDR1 KGHSH, CDR2 LQKENI. This CDR3 region has 17 residues. The ends lost 3 bases at V and 1 base at J; junction bases unmatched: 6.

The chain joins TRBV7-9 to TRBJ2-5, with TRBD2 matching 10 bases. The J segment lost 5 bases and the V segment lost 0 bases, leaving 6 bases of the junction unmatched. This CDR3 comprises 16 residues. Looked up from germline, CDR1 is SEHNR and CDR2 is FQNEAQ (reference sequence). The CDR3 here is CASSLASSGRGETQYF. The CDR3 DNA sequence: TGTGCCAGCAGCTTAGCGTCTAGCGGGAGAGGGGAGACCCAGTACTTC.

The chain recombines TRBV21-1 with TRBJ2-5; whether TRBD1, the table's D call, matches the DNA was not checked. TRBV21-1 is marked as a pseudogene. The CDR3 is 18 residues long. In nucleotides, the CDR3 is TGTGCCAGCAGCAAACAGAACAGGACCGGGTCCCTTAGTACGACCCAGTACTTC. Protein: CASSKQNRTGSLSTTQYF.

The V and J genes are TRBV9 and TRBJ2-3, with 9 bases that match TRBD2. Germline V gives CDR1 SGDLS, CDR2 YYNGEE. The CDR3 has 19 amino acids. Trimming at V came to 0 bases and at J to 1 base, leaving 12 bases not matched to a gene. The chain's CDR3 is CASSVEVKAGGLGTDTQYF. As DNA, the CDR3 is TGTGCCAGCAGCGTAGAAGTTAAGGCGGGAGGGCTTGGCACAGATACGCAGTATTTT.

CDR3 residues: CASSESGVYNEQFF. The CDR3 DNA reads as TGTGCCAGCAGTGAATCCGGGGTCTACAATGAGCAGTTCTTC. J is TRBJ2-1 and V is TRBV2; TRBD2 might be the D (5 bases). V dropped 2 bases and J dropped 3 bases, with 8 bases sitting between them. In germline, CDR1 is SNHLY, CDR2 FYNNEI. The CDR3 extends over 14 amino acids.

The chain is built from TRBV30 and TRBJ2-1, with 13 bases matching TRBD2. The J segment lost 9 bases and the V segment lost 3 bases, leaving 2 bases of the junction unmatched. The CDR3 consists of 13 residues. Germline V lookup: CDR1 GTSNPN, CDR2 SVGIG (reference sequence). In DNA form, the CDR3 reads TGTGCCTGGAGCGGGACTAGCGGGATTGAGCAGTTCTTC. Translating gives CAWSGTSGIEQFF.